The sequence of this TCR beta chain was determined in a study of T cells after yellow fever vaccination. MiXCR was run by TCRdb on the 5' RACE reads, yielding one entry per CDR3 protein. The sample carries about 240,000 distinct CDR3 sequences, around 7% recorded once. The CDR3 runs 14 residues. Germline trimming cut 3 bases from V and 5 bases from J; bases unmatched to any gene: 4. Germline CDR1 MNHEY, CDR2 SMNVEV (reference sequence). Study observations and caveats: Post-booster reappearance was seen for most primary-vaccination clones (just over 95% CD4, 85% to 90% CD8). Within FACS-sorted repertoires, abundant clonotypes contaminating from the bulk population could be present. Clonotypes shared by both compartments, CD4 and CD8, made up a small share.

As to this clonotype: Antigen specificity is unknown.

The sequence came from a man aged 25-45 years who received the YFV17D yellow fever vaccine. The sequencing used CD4+ T cells sorted from PBMCs, collected 15 days after the yellow fever booster vaccination. This sequence joins TRBV27 and TRBJ2-5; the match to TRBD1 covers 9 bases. Here the CDR3 reads CASSFDRGLETQYF. For the CDR3, the DNA is TGTGCCAGCAGTTTTGACAGGGGGTTGGAGACCCAGTACTTC.